What follows are 17 T cell receptor beta chains derived from one specimen sequenced in a study of PD-1 blockade in classical Hodgkin lymphoma. TCRdb's table, derived via immunoSEQ multiplex PCR, lists solely in-frame clones and lacks some. The profile shows 50,000 to 65,000 clones, 91% of them singletons. As for time point: cycle 4 day 1 (C4D1), after 6 weeks of nivolumab. Every patient was affected by relapse after autologous stem cell transplantation, while exposure to brentuximab vedotin was not uniform. This specimen consisted of peripheral blood mononuclear cells (PBMCs), obtained before the fourth cycle of nivolumab. Every receptor here comes from a human donor with classical Hodgkin lymphoma.

J is TRBJ2-2 and V is TRBV2; D is unclear. Trimming pared 8 bases from V and 7 bases from J, leaving 8 bases between. There are 11 residues in the CDR3. Germline V gives CDR1 SNHLY, CDR2 FYNNEI. CDR3 region: CASGPDGELFF. The CDR3 DNA sequence: TGTGCCAGCGGTCCAGACGGGGAGCTGTTTTTT.

CDR3: CASPGTPYEQYF. The CDR3 DNA reads TGTGCCAGCCCAGGGACTCCCTACGAGCAGTACTTC. V and J are TRBV21-1 and TRBJ2-7; the table's TRBD2 call for D was not verified on the DNA. TRBV21-1 counts as a pseudogene. This CDR3 contains 12 residues.

V is TRBV10-1 and J is TRBJ1-1; 10 bases are a match to TRBD1. Germline-derived CDR1 and CDR2 are WNHNN and SYGVQD (reference sequence). With V trimmed by 2 bases and J by 11 bases, 8 bases remained unmatched. CDR3 length: 14 residues. The CDR3 sequence is CASSEGTGARGAFF. Written as DNA, the CDR3 is TGCGCCAGCAGTGAGGGGACAGGGGCTCGAGGGGCTTTCTTT.

The chain joins TRBV4-1 to TRBJ1-6; 7 bases are shared with TRBD1. The CDR3 runs 16 residues. Germline values: CDR1 MGHRA, CDR2 YSYEKL. Germline trimming cut 4 bases from V and 5 bases from J; bases unmatched to any gene: 8. CDR3 bases: TGCGCCAGCAGCCGGACGGGAACAGGGGATAATTCACCCCTCCACTTT. Amino acids: CASSRTGTGDNSPLHF.

This clone was picked up one time. The rearrangement links TRBV5-1 to TRBJ1-1; D ambiguous. In germline, CDR1 is SGHRS, CDR2 YFSETQ. The CDR3 sequence is 15 residues long. Trimming removed 4 bases at V and 0 bases at J, with 13 bases between. The CDR3: CASSPTRALNTEAFF. DNA of the CDR3: TGCGCCAGCAGCCCCACACGGGCCTTGAACACTGAAGCTTTCTTT. The variable domain in full, completed from reference TRBV5-1 and TRBJ1-1, reads KAGVTQTPRYLIKTRGQQVTLSCSPISGHRSVSWYQQTPGQGLQFLFEYFSETQRNKGNFPGRFSGRQFSNSRSEMNVSTLELGDSALYLCASSPTRALNTEAFFGQGTRLTVV.

V is TRBV30 and J is TRBJ1-4; D ambiguous. The germline gives CDR1 GTSNPN, CDR2 SVGIG (reference sequence). The CDR3 is 14 residues long. V lost 3 bases, J lost 8 bases, and 16 bases lay in between. The CDR3 nucleotides read TGTGCCTGGAGGCTTGTGGGAGCGGGAGAAAAACTGTTTTTT. Protein sequence: CAWRLVGAGEKLFF.

The chain links TRBV27 to TRBJ2-7; weak D call: TRBD1 (6 bases). Germline loops: CDR1 MNHEY, CDR2 SMNVEV (reference sequence). The CDR3 runs 14 residues. The V end was cut by 1 base, the J end by 6 bases, with 13 bases between. This chain's CDR3 is CASSLFGGLGEQYF. CDR3 in DNA: TGTGCCAGCAGTTTATTTGGGGGCTTAGGCGAGCAGTACTTC.

This chain joins TRBV10-3 and TRBJ1-2; 7 nucleotides agree with TRBD1. V dropped 10 bases and J dropped 4; count of bases not matched to a gene: 18. Per germline, CDR1 ENHRY and CDR2 SYGVKD. This CDR3 has 16 residues. CDR3 amino acids: CASDPGVSDRSYGYTF. The CDR3 coding sequence is TGTGCCAGCGATCCCGGAGTCTCGGACAGGTCCTATGGCTACACCTTC.

This rearrangement joins TRBV18 to TRBJ1-2, with 7 bases matching TRBD1. The CDR3 has 15 residues. Germline V gene data show CDR1 as KGHSH and CDR2 as LQKENI. Germline trimming cut 3 bases from V and 1 base from J; bases unmatched to any gene: 5. The CDR3 nucleotides are TGTGCCAGCTCACCGAAGGGGGCCGATAACTATGGCTACACCTTC. Translating gives CASSPKGADNYGYTF.

This chain connects TRBV2 to TRBJ1-1; D unresolved. Trimming removed 7 bases at V and 5 bases at J, with 11 bases between. This CDR3 has 12 amino acids. Germline V gene data show CDR1 as SNHLY and CDR2 as FYNNEI. The CDR3 region is CASNPAETEAFF. The CDR3 DNA reads TGTGCCAGCAATCCTGCTGAGACTGAAGCTTTCTTT.

The chain carries TRBV7-9 and TRBJ1-5; D not resolved. V dropped 8 bases and J dropped 0 bases, with 8 bases sitting between them. The CDR3 is 13 amino acids. Germline V gives CDR1 SEHNR, CDR2 FQNEAQ (reference sequence). The CDR3: CASSDSSNQPQHF. CDR3 nucleotides: TGTGCCAGCTCTGATTCTAGCAATCAGCCCCAGCATTTT. Full variable domain (outside the CDR3, taken from reference TRBV7-9 and TRBJ1-5): DTGVSQNPRHKITKRGQNVTFRCDPISEHNRLYWYRQTLGQGPEFLTYFQNEAQLEKSRLLSDRFSAERPKGSFSTLEIQRTEQGDSAMYLCASSDSSNQPQHFGDGTRLSIL.

This chain links TRBV10-1 with TRBJ2-3; TRBD1 agrees at 8 bases. V was pared by 5 bases and J by 5 bases, with 6 bases of the junction left unmatched. The CDR3 sequence is 14 residues long. Germline CDR1 and CDR2: WNHNN and SYGVQD (reference sequence). CDR3 region: CASSLQGEVDTQYF. The CDR3 DNA sequence: TGCGCCAGCAGTCTACAGGGGGAGGTAGATACGCAGTATTTT.

The genes are TRBV7-9 and TRBJ1-1; D is unclear. Between the trimmed V and J ends, which lost 8 bases and 1 base, there was a span of 14 bases. This CDR3 has 14 residues. CDR1 and CDR2 (germline): SEHNR, FQNEAQ (reference sequence). The CDR3 protein is CASGGPDPNTEAFF. The DNA of the CDR3 is TGTGCCAGCGGTGGGCCGGATCCGAACACTGAAGCTTTCTTT.

The chain employs TRBV6-1 and TRBJ1-1, with no clear D. Deletions cut 10 bases from V and 3 bases from J, with 18 bases between. Germline CDR1 reads MNHNS; CDR2 reads SASEGT. The CDR3 covers 14 residues. The DNA for the CDR3 is TGTGCCACAGAAAGCGTAGCGGGGTACACTGAAGCTTTCTTT. This gives the protein CATESVAGYTEAFF.

The chain uses TRBV10-2 and TRBJ1-1; tentative D call: TRBD1 (6 bases). The V gene's germline CDR1 is WSHSY and CDR2 SAAADI. V was shortened by 8 bases and J by 1 base, with 11 bases between the two germline ends. The CDR3 covers 13 residues. For the CDR3, the DNA is TGCGCCAGCGGCCACAGGGAGAACACTGAAGCTTTCTTT. The encoded protein is CASGHRENTEAFF.

The chain recombines TRBV15 with TRBJ2-3; a possible D gene is TRBD1 (5 bases). The germline V gene encodes CDR1 LNHNV and CDR2 YYDKDF (reference sequence). The CDR3 loop spans 17 amino acids. The V gene lost 0 bases and the J gene lost 6 bases, with 19 bases spanning the gap. CDR3 protein: CATSRDSPGWLDDTQYF. CDR3 nucleotide sequence: TGTGCCACCAGCAGAGATTCCCCAGGGTGGTTGGATGATACGCAGTATTTT.

This clone was counted once. This chain links TRBV5-1 with TRBJ1-2, with 8 bases lining up with TRBD1. Germline CDR1 and CDR2: SGHRS and YFSETQ. Trimming removed 3 bases from V and 4 bases from J; junction bases left unmatched: 8. The CDR3 has 15 amino acids. The CDR3 loop reads CASSSGTGGRYGYTF. CDR3 coding DNA: TGCGCCAGCAGCTCAGGGACAGGCGGGCGCTATGGCTACACCTTC.